This T cell receptor (beta chain) stems from a study of blood T cell repertoires in COVID-19. Whole-study context: Sample material is recorded as cDNA or gDNA derived from T cells, B-cell-depleted T cells, or PBMCs.

Per the original data handling: Reference gene primer amplification gave nucleated cell count estimates. Some clones are missing from TCRdb's copy, which holds only in-frame ones; the method was immunoSEQ multiplex PCR. Clone size and the V and J calls come from that table; the DNA yielded D and trimming. The top ten hold 1.5% to 1.9% of the sample, which has 110,000 or so clones, 81% seen once. The CDR3 is 17 residues long. The TCR originated in a man aged 50 to 60 with acute or convalescent COVID-19. The sequencing sample was made of peripheral blood. V is TRBV21-1 and J is TRBJ1-5; TRBD1, the D gene given by the table, was not confirmed from the DNA. TRBV21-1 corresponds to a pseudogene. CDR3 protein: CASLKRTTGTGNQPQHF. The CDR3, as DNA: TGTGCCAGCCTCAAACGGACGACAGGGACGGGCAATCAGCCCCAGCATTTT.